A selection of T cell receptor beta chains follows, all from one sample in a study of CD8 T cells in Susac syndrome. TCRdb fed the immunoSEQ multiplex PCR reads into MiXCR, producing one record per CDR3 protein. Here the sample spans 170,000 or so distinct CDR3 sequences, about 96% being singletons. Sample: CD4+ T cells from PBMCs. These receptors came from a human donor with Susac syndrome. Each CDR3 is given with its conserved first and last residue. D genes are given only for firm matches. Not every row has a clone size; where given, it reads once, few, many or a size class.

J | D | V | size | CDR3 | DNA
TRBJ2-7 | TRBD2 | TRBV5-1 | . | CASSPGASGSSYEQYF | TGCGCCAGCAGCCCCGGGGCTAGCGGTTCATCCTACGAGCAGTACTTC
TRBJ2-3 | TRBD2 | TRBV24-1 | . | CATSDVAGASTDTQYF | TGTGCCACCAGTGACGTAGCGGGGGCTAGCACAGATACGCAGTATTTT
TRBJ2-3 | . | TRBV29-1 | . | CSLRGASTDTQYF | TGCAGCCTTCGCGGAGCTAGCACAGATACGCAGTATTTT
TRBJ2-5 | . | TRBV7-3 | . | CASSQGRGQETQYF | TGTGCCAGCAGCCAAGGGCGGGGGCAGGAGACCCAGTACTTC
TRBJ1-1 | . | TRBV7-9 | . | CASSYIPGPIRSEAFF | TGTGCCAGCAGCTACATCCCGGGACCCATTCGCTCTGAAGCTTTCTTT
TRBJ2-7 | . | TRBV4-2 | . | CASSQEQGAHYEQYF | TGTGCCAGCAGCCAAGAACAGGGTGCCCACTACGAGCAGTACTTC
TRBJ1-1 | . | TRBV14 | . | CASSQRLNTEAFF | TGTGCCAGCAGCCAAAGGCTCAACACTGAAGCTTTCTTT
TRBJ2-7 | TRBD2 | TRBV2 | once | CASGPGPLAGVYF | TGTGCCAGCGGTCCGGGCCCTCTCGCGGGGGTGTACTTC
TRBJ1-4 | . | TRBV14 | . | CASSQTQTEKLFF | TGTGCCAGCAGCCAAACGCAGACTGAAAAACTGTTTTTT
TRBJ2-1 | . | TRBV9 | . | CASSVVGTATDEQFF | TGTGCCAGCAGCGTAGTCGGGACGGCCACGGATGAGCAGTTCTTC
TRBJ2-1 | TRBD2 | TRBV3-1 | . | CASSPQAGGTRNEQFF | TGTGCCAGCAGCCCCCAGGCGGGGGGGACACGCAATGAGCAGTTCTTC
TRBJ1-5 | . | TRBV3-1 | . | CASSQGGREAQHF | TGTGCCAGCAGCCAAGGGGGCCGCGAAGCCCAGCATTTT
TRBJ2-5 | . | TRBV2 | . | CAGGLTQETQYF | TGTGCCGGTGGACTTACCCAAGAGACCCAGTACTTC
TRBJ2-7 | TRBD2 | TRBV20-1 | . | CSAIPSGRAMSYEQYF | TGCAGTGCTATACCTAGCGGGAGGGCAATGTCCTACGAGCAGTACTTC
TRBJ1-1 | . | TRBV29-1 | . | CSVEVRLNTEAFF | TGCAGCGTTGAGGTCAGGCTGAACACTGAAGCTTTCTTT
TRBJ2-1 | . | TRBV29-1 | . | CSVEENENEQFF | TGCAGCGTTGAAGAGAACGAGAATGAGCAGTTCTTC
TRBJ2-3 | . | TRBV29-1 | . | CSVRPGLTDTQYF | TGCAGCGTCCGCCCGGGACTGACAGATACGCAGTATTTT
TRBJ1-1 | TRBD1 | TRBV7-9 | . | CASSRRTGKEAFF | TGTGCCAGCAGCCGGAGGACAGGGAAAGAAGCTTTCTTT
TRBJ2-1 | . | TRBV7-6 | . | CASSPTNKRWNEQFF | TGTGCCAGCAGCCCGACAAATAAGCGATGGAATGAGCAGTTCTTC
TRBJ2-1 | TRBD2 | TRBV6-5 | . | CASSYGREGYNEQFF | TGTGCCAGCAGTTACGGGCGGGAGGGCTACAATGAGCAGTTCTTC
TRBJ2-2 | . | TRBV4-1 | once | CASSQVPYRGELFF | TGCGCCAGCAGCCAAGTACCCTATCGGGGGGAGCTGTTTTTT
TRBJ2-5 | . | TRBV4-2 | . | CASSQSLRGKMLGETQYF | TGTGCCAGCAGCCAATCCTTGCGGGGAAAGATGTTGGGAGAGACCCAGTACTTC
TRBJ2-3 | . | TRBV5-1 | once | CASSLASGFDADTQYF | TGCGCCAGCAGCTTGGCGTCAGGTTTCGACGCAGATACGCAGTATTTT
TRBJ2-1 | . | TRBV5-1 | once | CASTLGGGSYNEQFF | TGCGCCAGCACCCTAGGGGGGGGGTCCTACAATGAGCAGTTCTTC
TRBJ2-1 | . | TRBV4-2 | . | CASSLLGSEQFF | TGTGCCAGCAGCCTCCTAGGTAGTGAGCAGTTCTTC
TRBJ2-1 | . | TRBV7-9 | . | CASSSGLMGEQFF | TGTGCCAGCAGCTCAGGACTAATGGGTGAGCAGTTCTTC
TRBJ2-1 | . | TRBV12-3/TRBV12-4 | . | CASSLRVVGQFF | TGTGCCAGCAGTTTACGGGTTGTGGGGCAGTTCTTC
TRBJ1-2 | . | TRBV4-2 | once | CASSQDEAVYGYTF | TGTGCCAGCAGCCAAGATGAAGCGGTCTATGGCTACACCTTC
TRBJ2-5 | TRBD2 | TRBV29-1 | . | CSAPLAGGPGETQYF | TGCAGCGCCCCGTTAGCGGGAGGGCCAGGGGAGACCCAGTACTTC
TRBJ2-1 | . | TRBV29-1 | . | CSVDRLPYNEQFF | TGCAGCGTTGACAGGTTACCCTACAATGAGCAGTTCTTC
TRBJ2-1 | . | TRBV24-1 | . | CATSDLRRLEQFF | TGTGCCACCAGTGATTTGCGCCGCCTAGAGCAGTTCTTC
TRBJ1-3 | . | TRBV7-8 | . | CASSFSPDGRGTIYF | TGTGCCAGCAGCTTTTCTCCGGACGGTCGGGGCACCATATATTTT
TRBJ1-5 | . | TRBV29-1 | . | CSVEKGDPLGMSQHF | TGCAGCGTTGAAAAGGGGGACCCCCTGGGCATGTCCCAGCATTTT
TRBJ1-1 | . | TRBV4-3 | . | CASSQEGWGEAFF | TGCGCCAGCAGCCAAGAAGGCTGGGGCGAAGCTTTCTTT
TRBJ1-1 | . | TRBV28 | . | CASSRDGVNTEAFF | TGTGCCAGCAGTAGGGACGGTGTGAACACTGAAGCTTTCTTT
TRBJ2-3 | . | TRBV15 | . | CATSRDVLVSTDTQYF | TGTGCCACCAGCAGAGATGTGCTAGTCTCCACAGATACGCAGTATTTT
TRBJ1-4 | . | TRBV18 | . | CASSPPSLQLREKLFF | TGTGCCAGCTCACCTCCCTCTCTGCAGCTGAGGGAAAAACTGTTTTTT
TRBJ2-3 | . | TRBV30 | . | CAWSRLDSGTDTQYF | TGTGCCTGGAGTCGGCTGGACTCAGGCACAGATACGCAGTATTTT
TRBJ1-5 | TRBD1 | TRBV30 | . | CAYRQGGQPQHF | TGTGCCTACCGACAGGGTGGCCAGCCCCAGCATTTT
TRBJ1-1 | . | TRBV27 | . | CASSGLGGEAFF | TGTGCCAGCAGTGGCCTTGGAGGTGAAGCTTTCTTT
TRBJ1-6 | . | TRBV2 | . | CASSDSRGYSPLHF | TGTGCCAGCAGTGACTCACGGGGTTATTCACCCCTCCACTTT
TRBJ2-6 | . | TRBV7-8 | . | CASSLGDPANSGANVLTF | TGTGCCAGCAGCTTAGGCGATCCAGCAAACTCTGGGGCCAACGTCCTGACTTTC
TRBJ1-4 | TRBD1 | TRBV30 | . | CAWSAKGDRREKLFF | TGTGCCTGGAGTGCAAAGGGGGACAGGCGTGAAAAACTGTTTTTT
TRBJ2-5 | . | TRBV18 | few | CASSPAGETQYF | TGTGCCAGCTCCCCGGCCGGAGAGACCCAGTACTTC
TRBJ2-1 | TRBD1 | TRBV10-3 | . | CATWTGSNEQFF | TGTGCCACTTGGACAGGGAGCAATGAGCAGTTCTTC
TRBJ2-3 | . | TRBV6-5 | . | CASSYLGPSDTQYF | TGTGCCAGCAGTTACTTAGGGCCTTCAGATACGCAGTATTTT